This TCR beta chain was observed in a study of CD8+ T cells in alopecia areata. RNA was isolated and reverse transcribed to cDNA, the sequencing template. Method: immunoSEQ multiplex PCR; TCRdb's copy keeps in-frame clones and lacks some. This table holds around 270,000 clones, nearly 60% found once. The V and J ends lost 6 bases and 0 bases respectively, with 15 bases between them. Germline CDR1 and CDR2: LNHDA and SQIVND (reference sequence). CDR3 size: 15 residues. The sample's treatment: oral pan-JAK inhibitor, 5-10 mg twice daily. The source material was CD4+ T cells sorted from blood, sampled at week 24, from a patient treated with tofacitinib. This rearrangement joins TRBV19 to TRBJ2-7; D might be TRBD1 (6 bases). This TCR was recovered from a human donor with alopecia areata. CDR3: CASSSIQGSSYEQYF. CDR3 nucleotides: TGTGCCAGTAGCAGCATACAGGGATCCTCCTACGAGCAGTACTTC.